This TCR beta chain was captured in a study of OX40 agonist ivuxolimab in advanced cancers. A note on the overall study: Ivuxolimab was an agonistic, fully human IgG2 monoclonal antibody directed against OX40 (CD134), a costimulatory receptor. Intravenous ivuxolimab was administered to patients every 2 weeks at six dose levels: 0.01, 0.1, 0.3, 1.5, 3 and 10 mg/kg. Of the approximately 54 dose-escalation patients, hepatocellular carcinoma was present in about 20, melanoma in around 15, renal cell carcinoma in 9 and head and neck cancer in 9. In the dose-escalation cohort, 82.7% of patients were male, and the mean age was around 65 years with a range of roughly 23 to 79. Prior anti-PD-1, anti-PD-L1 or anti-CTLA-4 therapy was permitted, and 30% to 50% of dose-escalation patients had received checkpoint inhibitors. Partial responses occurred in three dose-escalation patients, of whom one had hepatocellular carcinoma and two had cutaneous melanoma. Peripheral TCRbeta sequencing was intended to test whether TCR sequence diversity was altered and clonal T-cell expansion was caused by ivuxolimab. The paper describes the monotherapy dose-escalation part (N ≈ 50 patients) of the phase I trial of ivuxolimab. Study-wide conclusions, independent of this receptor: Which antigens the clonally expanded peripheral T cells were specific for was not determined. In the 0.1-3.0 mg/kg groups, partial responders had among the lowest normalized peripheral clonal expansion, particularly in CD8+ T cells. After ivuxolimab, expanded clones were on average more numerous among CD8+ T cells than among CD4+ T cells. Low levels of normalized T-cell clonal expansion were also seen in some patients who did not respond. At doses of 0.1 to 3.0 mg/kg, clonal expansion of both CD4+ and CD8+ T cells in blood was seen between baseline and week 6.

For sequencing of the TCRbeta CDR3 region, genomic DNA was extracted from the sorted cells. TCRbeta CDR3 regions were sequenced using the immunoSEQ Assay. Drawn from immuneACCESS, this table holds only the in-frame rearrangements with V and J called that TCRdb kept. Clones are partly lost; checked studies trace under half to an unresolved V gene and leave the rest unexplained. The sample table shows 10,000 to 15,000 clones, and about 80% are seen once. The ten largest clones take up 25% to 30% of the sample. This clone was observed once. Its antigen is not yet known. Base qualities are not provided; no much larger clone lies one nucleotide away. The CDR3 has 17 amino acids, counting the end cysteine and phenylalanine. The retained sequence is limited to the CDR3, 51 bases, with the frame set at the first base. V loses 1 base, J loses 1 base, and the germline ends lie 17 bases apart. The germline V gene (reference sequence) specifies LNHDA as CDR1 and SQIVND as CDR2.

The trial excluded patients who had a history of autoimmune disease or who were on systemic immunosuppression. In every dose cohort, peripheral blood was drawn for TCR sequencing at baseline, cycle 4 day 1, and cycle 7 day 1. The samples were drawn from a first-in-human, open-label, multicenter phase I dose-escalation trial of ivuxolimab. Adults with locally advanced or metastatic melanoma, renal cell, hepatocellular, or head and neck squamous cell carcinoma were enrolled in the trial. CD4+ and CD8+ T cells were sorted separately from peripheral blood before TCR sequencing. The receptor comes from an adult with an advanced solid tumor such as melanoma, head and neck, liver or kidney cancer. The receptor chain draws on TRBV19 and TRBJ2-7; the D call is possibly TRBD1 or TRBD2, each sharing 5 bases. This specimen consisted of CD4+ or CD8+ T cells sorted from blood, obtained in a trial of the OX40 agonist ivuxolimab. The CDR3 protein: CASSIGVGAELSYEQYF. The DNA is TGTGCCAGTAGTATAGGGGTCGGGGCAGAGTTATCCTACGAGCAGTACTTC.